This T cell receptor (beta chain) was sequenced in a study of CD8+ T cells in alopecia areata (dated by TCRdb to 2017 to 2018). Context from the whole study: Treated patients were enrolled in an open-label pilot trial of oral tofacitinib at 5 to 10 mg twice daily for moderate-to-severe alopecia areata. Patients stayed on tofacitinib for 6 to 18 months and then had 6 months of follow-up off drug so that delayed response and recurrence could be assessed. In treated patients, disease severity was measured using the SALT score, which gives the percentage of scalp surface area affected. High-throughput TCRbeta sequencing was used to examine T cell clonal expansion in alopecia areata in both the C3H/HeJ mouse model and human patients. Scalp tissue and sorted CD4+ and CD8+ peripheral blood T cells from patchy and totalis/universalis alopecia areata patients and from healthy controls were covered by human TCRbeta sequencing. Tofacitinib-treated patients had biopsies at baseline and at 4 and 24 weeks of treatment, with a later scalp biopsy in several patients. Scalp clonality was compared across normal scalp (n=4), patchy alopecia areata scalp (n=8), and alopecia totalis/universalis scalp (n=8). RNA came from the PAXgene miRNA kit for fixed scalp, the miRNeasy kit for PBMCs, and the RNeasy kit for mouse skin. TCRbeta CDR3 regions were amplified by immunoSEQ multiplex PCR using 35 Vbeta forward and 13 Jbeta reverse primers.

Points on this clone: Its recognized antigen is unknown. Base qualities are not provided; no much larger clone lies one nucleotide away.

Points the paper makes about the study in general: Because the treated cohort was small and had only one nonresponder, larger studies are needed to examine links between baseline CD8+ expansion and response. Tofacitinib significantly lowered scalp clonality and the number of expanded CD8+ clones among the top 100 scalp clones. Higher clonality and more expanded CD8+ clones were observed in lesional scalp than in normal scalp, particularly in alopecia totalis/universalis, a finding suggestive of antigenic drive. Shared TCR sequences between patients were less evident than in mice, which may be partly attributable to HLA diversity in the patient population. Many expanded lesional clones persisted in scalp and blood during tofacitinib treatment, which may partly explain relapse after stopping treatment. Resident alphabeta T cells in normal human skin are also sequenced, complicating scalp TCR repertoire analysis, unlike mouse skin dominated by gammadelta T cells.

The time point label corresponds to: roughly 24 weeks on oral tofacitinib. Read against the paper, the sample's treatment or condition label means: oral pan-JAK inhibitor, 5-10 mg twice daily. Lesional scalp punch biopsies and peripheral blood were obtained from alopecia areata patients. PBMCs were isolated by density centrifugation and stained for CD3, CD4 and CD8, after which CD4+ and CD8+ T cells were sorted on a FACSAria. CDR1 and CDR2 are read off the germline V gene as SGDLS and YYNGEE. Trimming at the junction amounts to 3 bases on V and 3 bases on J, and the germline ends lie 7 bases apart. The CDR3 covers 13 residues, taking in both the cysteine and the phenylalanine. CDR3 DNA is the only sequence kept; it has 39 bases, read in frame from the first base. Libraries were made using the immunoSEQ multiplex PCR assay. RNA was extracted from all samples and reverse transcribed into cDNA, which served as template for TCR sequencing. First-strand cDNA was synthesized with SuperScript III using a 2:1 mix of oligo-dT and random hexamers. A synthetic immune receptor repertoire was used to gauge amplification bias, and whatever bias remained was removed computationally. Under the source paper's analysis protocol: Raw reads were preprocessed for error removal, and CDR3 was defined according to IMGT conventions as running from the conserved cysteine to phenylalanine. To get clonality, Shannon entropy was normalized by log2 of the number of productive unique TCRs and the result was subtracted from 1. Scalp TCRbeta sequences were cross-referenced with sorted blood CD4 and CD8 repertoires so that the CD4 or CD8 identity of scalp clones could be inferred. TCRdb mirrors the immuneACCESS table, restricted to in-frame sequences. Some clones are absent from its copies; in checked studies, under half trace to an unresolved V gene, and the reason for the others is unknown. The D gene and trimming were derived from the DNA, and the V and J assignments and clone size from that table. This sample comprises 190,000 or so clones, roughly 64% of them detected only once. Jointly, the top ten make up approximately 5.1% of the sample.

In this chain, TRBV9 is recombined with TRBJ2-1, with the identity of the D gene unclear. This TCR was sampled from a human donor with alopecia areata. Specimen: CD4+ T cells sorted from blood, collected at week 24, from a patient treated with tofacitinib. Here the CDR3 is given as CASSAGDYNEQFF. The nucleotides are TGTGCCAGCAGCGCCGGAGACTACAATGAGCAGTTCTTC. With the portions outside the CDR3 filled from the reference TRBV9 and TRBJ2-1 genes, the complete variable region becomes DSGVTQTPKHLITATGQRVTLRCSPRSGDLSVYWYQQSLDQGLQFLIQYYNGEERAKGNILERFSAQQFPDLHSELNLSSLELGDSALYFCASSAGDYNEQFFGPGTRLTVL.